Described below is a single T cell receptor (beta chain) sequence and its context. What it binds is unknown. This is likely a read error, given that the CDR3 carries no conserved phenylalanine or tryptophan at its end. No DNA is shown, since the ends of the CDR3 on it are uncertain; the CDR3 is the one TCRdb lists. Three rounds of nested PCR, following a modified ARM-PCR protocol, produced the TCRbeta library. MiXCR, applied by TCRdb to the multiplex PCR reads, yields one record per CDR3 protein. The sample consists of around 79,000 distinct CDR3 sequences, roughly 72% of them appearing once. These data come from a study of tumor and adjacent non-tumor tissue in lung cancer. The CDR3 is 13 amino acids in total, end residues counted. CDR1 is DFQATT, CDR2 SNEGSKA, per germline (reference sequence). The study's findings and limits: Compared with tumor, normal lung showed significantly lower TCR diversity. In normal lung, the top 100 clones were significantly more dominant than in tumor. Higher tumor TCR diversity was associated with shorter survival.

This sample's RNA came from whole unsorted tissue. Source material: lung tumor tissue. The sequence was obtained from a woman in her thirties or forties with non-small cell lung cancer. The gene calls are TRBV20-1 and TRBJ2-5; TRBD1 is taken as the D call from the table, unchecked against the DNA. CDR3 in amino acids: CSAPGQGMETQYC.